The 20 T cell receptor beta chains below were found in one sample sequenced in a study of blood T cell repertoires in COVID-19. Generated by immunoSEQ multiplex PCR, the TCRdb table keeps only in-frame clones and is missing some. The data contain 130,000 to 150,000 clones, roughly 90% of them singletons. Sequencing used peripheral blood. The receptors shown here come from a man aged 65 to 85 with acute or convalescent COVID-19.

Comment on this clone: An end of the junction differs from the germline gene, which may be a read error. The genes are TRBV2 and TRBJ1-1; 10 nucleotides match TRBD1. The CDR3 runs 16 residues. Germline lookup yields CDR1 SNHLY and CDR2 FYNNEI. The CDR3 sequence is CASGEGTGDLYAEAFF. The CDR3, as DNA: TGTGCCAGCGGTGAGGGGACAGGGGATTTGTACGCTGAAGCTTTCTTT.

J is TRBJ2-7 and V is TRBV5-1; a weak D match, TRBD2 (5 bases). The CDR3 has 14 amino acids. The germline gives CDR1 SGHRS, CDR2 YFSETQ. With 6 bases removed from V and 0 bases from J, the gap between germline ends came to 13 bases. DNA of the CDR3: TGCGCCAGCACCTCTTCAGGACTCTCCTACGAGCAGTACTTC. It yields the protein CASTSSGLSYEQYF.

This clone appeared a few times. The chain joins TRBV10-3 to TRBJ1-1; weak D call: TRBD1 (5 bases). This CDR3 region has 13 residues. Germline CDR1 ENHRY, CDR2 SYGVKD. V dropped 0 bases and J dropped 5 bases, with 7 bases sitting between them. In nucleotides, the CDR3 is TGTGCCATCAGTGAGTCGGGGGGAACTGAAGCTTTCTTT. It is translated as CAISESGGTEAFF.

V usage is TRBV6-5 and J usage is TRBJ1-1, with D tentatively TRBD1 (5 bases). V was trimmed by 2 bases and J by 10 bases, leaving 11 bases between them. CDR1 and CDR2 from the germline V gene are MNHEY and SVGAGI. The length of the CDR3 is 12 residues. The CDR3 reads CASSYPGQGAFF. DNA for the CDR3: TGTGCCAGCAGTTACCCCGGACAAGGAGCTTTCTTT.

This chain connects TRBV19 to TRBJ1-1, with unresolved D. Germline CDR1 and CDR2: LNHDA and SQIVND (reference sequence). The CDR3 runs 15 residues. The V and J ends lost 3 bases and 0 bases respectively, with 11 bases between them. In nucleotides, the CDR3 is TGTGCCAGTAGTATCCTCAACAGATTGAACACTGAAGCTTTCTTT. This translates into CASSILNRLNTEAFF.

J is TRBJ2-1 and V is TRBV12-1; the D call in the table, TRBD1, was not verified against the DNA. TRBV12-1 has pseudogene status. This CDR3 region has 16 residues. The CDR3 here is CASIFPVEDTYNEQFF. As DNA, the CDR3 is TGTGCCAGCATCTTCCCTGTCGAGGACACCTACAATGAGCAGTTCTTC.

This clone has just one count. This chain links TRBV9 with TRBJ2-3; 7 bases fit TRBD2. This CDR3 region has 17 residues. Trimming at V came to 2 bases and at J to 0 bases, leaving 9 bases not matched to a gene. The V gene's germline CDR1 is SGDLS and CDR2 YYNGEE. The CDR3 reads CASSVGLGEGSTDTQYF. The DNA of the CDR3 is TGTGCCAGCAGCGTGGGGCTCGGGGAGGGTAGCACAGATACGCAGTATTTT. Based on the CDR3 plus reference TRBV9 and TRBJ2-3, the full variable domain is DSGVTQTPKHLITATGQRVTLRCSPRSGDLSVYWYQQSLDQGLQFLIQYYNGEERAKGNILERFSAQQFPDLHSELNLSSLELGDSALYFCASSVGLGEGSTDTQYFGPGTRLTVL.

With respect to this clone: The same CDR3 arises from other DNA sequences in this sample as well. The chain combines TRBV27 with TRBJ1-2; possible D gene TRBD1, 6 bases. Germline lookup yields CDR1 MNHEY and CDR2 SMNVEV (reference sequence). This CDR3 has 12 residues. The germline V and J ends were trimmed by 6 bases and 2 bases, with 7 bases remaining between them. This CDR3 is CASRTGNYGYTF. The CDR3 coding sequence is TGTGCCAGCAGGACAGGAAACTATGGCTACACCTTC.

The chain uses TRBV23-1 and TRBJ1-3; the D gene is possibly TRBD1 (6 bases). TRBV23-1 is designated an ORF whose function remains uncertain. The ends were cut back, 7 bases at V and 4 bases at J, with 11 bases in the middle. This CDR3 has 13 residues. CDR3 coding DNA: TGCGCCAGCACGACAGGTGTGGGAAACACCATATATTTT. Amino acids: CASTTGVGNTIYF.

This clone was seen just once. V and J are TRBV6-5 and TRBJ2-5; the D gene is possibly TRBD2 (5 bases). The CDR3 contains 13 residues. Germline V gives CDR1 MNHEY, CDR2 SVGAGI. V dropped 6 bases and J dropped 2 bases, with 10 bases sitting between them. The DNA of the CDR3 is TGTGCCAGCAGCTTTTCGGGACAAGAGACCCAGTACTTC. As protein: CASSFSGQETQYF.

This chain joins TRBV27 and TRBJ2-7; D may be TRBD1 (5 bases). CDR1 and CDR2 from the germline V gene are MNHEY and SMNVEV (reference sequence). This CDR3 is built from 13 residues. Trimming shortened V by 2 bases and J by 12 bases, and 17 bases separated the two germline ends. The CDR3 nucleotides read TGTGCCAGCAGTTTAACAGGATCAAGGGGTTTGTACTTC. Translated: CASSLTGSRGLYF.

The chain couples TRBV9 to TRBJ1-6; D remains ambiguous. Germline-derived CDR1 and CDR2 are SGDLS and YYNGEE. The CDR3 loop spans 14 amino acids. V dropped 0 bases and J dropped 10 bases, with 11 bases sitting between them. As DNA, the CDR3 is TGTGCCAGCAGCGTAGATGATTGGAGCTCACCCCTCCACTTT. This sequence encodes CASSVDDWSSPLHF.

The chain links TRBV5-1 to TRBJ1-3; 7 bases are a match to TRBD1. In germline, CDR1 is SGHRS, CDR2 YFSETQ. The CDR3 extends over 15 amino acids. V gave up 0 bases and J gave up 7 bases; unmatched junction bases: 7. For the CDR3, the DNA is TGCGCCAGCAGCTTGGGGACAGGCGGGTTTAACACCATATATTTT. This sequence encodes CASSLGTGGFNTIYF.

The chain employs TRBV2 and TRBJ1-4; D perhaps matches TRBD1 (6 bases). Germline-derived CDR1 and CDR2 are SNHLY and FYNNEI. V was shortened by 4 bases and J by 0 bases, with 9 bases between the two germline ends. The CDR3 runs 15 residues. The CDR3 sequence: CASSANRATNEKLFF. CDR3 coding DNA: TGTGCCAGCAGTGCCAACAGGGCAACTAATGAAAAACTGTTTTTT.

The genes are TRBV19 and TRBJ1-1, with 12 bases matching TRBD1. The trim removed 2 bases at V and 4 bases at J, leaving 14 bases unmatched. Germline assignment: CDR1 LNHDA and CDR2 SQIVND (reference sequence). The CDR3 covers 19 residues. CDR3 region: CASSISRPGTGGPFTEAFF. In DNA, the CDR3 is TGTGCCAGTAGTATATCTAGGCCGGGGACAGGGGGCCCCTTCACTGAAGCTTTCTTT. Variable domain in full (rest from reference TRBV19 and TRBJ1-1): DGGITQSPKYLFRKEGQNVTLSCEQNLNHDAMYWYRQDPGQGLRLIYYSQIVNDFQKGDIAEGYSVSREKKESFPLTVTSAQKNPTAFYLCASSISRPGTGGPFTEAFFGQGTRLTVV.

The CDR3 region has the DNA TGTGCCAGCAGTCCAAGCCCCCAGCAGCCGGGCACCGGGGAGCTGTTTTTT. It translates to CASSPSPQQPGTGELFF. The rearrangement joins TRBV6-4 to TRBJ2-2; D not resolved. Trimming cost V 5 bases and J 4 bases, with 20 bases left between them. The germline V gene has CDR1 MRHNA and CDR2 SNTAGT. The CDR3 has 17 amino acids.

This clone has just one count. The rearrangement joins TRBV10-1 to TRBJ2-3, with 8 bases that match TRBD1. CDR3 length: 16 residues. CDR1 is WNHNN, CDR2 SYGVQD, per germline (reference sequence). J gave up 4 bases and V 3 bases, and 9 bases lay outside the gene matches. This CDR3 is CASSDRLTGVSDTQYF. Written as DNA, the CDR3 is TGCGCCAGCAGTGATCGTCTGACAGGGGTCTCAGATACGCAGTATTTT.

J is TRBJ2-7 and V is TRBV24-1; D gene ambiguous. Germline V gene lookup returns CDR1 KGHDR and CDR2 SFDVKD. Deletions cut 7 bases from V and 3 bases from J, with 12 bases between. The CDR3 spans 13 residues. The CDR3 spells CATSLDTGYEQYF. CDR3 nucleotides: TGTGCCACCAGCCTCGACACCGGCTACGAGCAGTACTTC.

This chain links TRBV7-9 with TRBJ1-3; D is possibly TRBD1 (6 bases). Germline CDR1 SEHNR, CDR2 FQNEAQ (reference sequence). The CDR3 consists of 16 residues. Trimming pared 5 bases from V and 0 bases from J, leaving 14 bases between. The CDR3 spells CASSEDSALSGNTIYF. CDR3 nucleotides: TGTGCCAGCAGCGAGGACAGTGCCCTCTCTGGAAACACCATATATTTT.

The count of this clone is one. The V gene is TRBV6-2 or TRBV6-3, the J gene TRBJ2-1, with 13 bases identical to TRBD2. The CDR3 spans 19 residues. Germline V gene data show CDR1 as MNHEY and CDR2 as SVGEGT. Germline trimming cut 2 bases from V and 0 bases from J; bases unmatched to any gene: 7. The CDR3 bases are TGTGCCAGCAGTTACGGCGGACTAGCGGGGGCAAGCTCCTACAATGAGCAGTTCTTC. Protein product: CASSYGGLAGASSYNEQFF.